These T cell receptor beta chains were read from a single sample in a study of radiotherapy plus CTLA-4 blockade in lung cancer. Measured with immunoSEQ multiplex PCR; TCRdb has only the in-frame clones, and not every one. In the table there are some 62,000 clones, around three quarters of which are singletons. The material was peripheral blood, obtained from a patient treated with radiotherapy plus ipilimumab. The receptor set was obtained from a human donor with non-small cell lung cancer who had a complete response to radiotherapy plus ipilimumab. The CDR3 runs from the conserved cysteine through the conserved F or W.

V gene: TRBV6-5
J gene: TRBJ2-1
CDR3 length: 15
CDR3 protein: CASSYGTPRVNEQFF

V gene: TRBV19
J gene: TRBJ1-5
CDR3 length: 14
CDR3 protein: CASTLGRSNQPQHF

V gene: TRBV2
J gene: TRBJ2-5
CDR3 length: 13
CDR3 protein: CASSRDREETQYF

V gene: TRBV27
J gene: TRBJ1-4
CDR3 length: 15
CDR3 protein: CASSFGLRTNEKLFF

V gene: TRBV6-4
J gene: TRBJ2-3
CDR3 length: 13
CDR3 protein: CASSGEGGDTQYF

V gene: TRBV2
J gene: TRBJ2-5
CDR3 length: 16
CDR3 protein: CASSESPGTSGLSQYF

V gene: TRBV27
J gene: TRBJ1-1
CDR3 length: 13
CDR3 protein: CASSFDVWGEAFF

V gene: TRBV7-2
J gene: TRBJ1-2
CDR3 length: 14
CDR3 protein: CASSSRQGGYGYTF

V gene: TRBV6-1
J gene: TRBJ2-1
CDR3 length: 15
CDR3 protein: CASSRRTKLSNEQFF

V gene: TRBV19
J gene: TRBJ2-7
CDR3 length: 12
CDR3 protein: CASSNGRYEQYF

V gene: TRBV18
J gene: TRBJ1-1
CDR3 length: 17
CDR3 protein: CASSPQGRGRSRSEAFF

V gene: TRBV1
J gene: TRBJ1-2
CDR3 length: 17
CDR3 protein: CTSSQALHLRLNYGYTF

V gene: TRBV12-5
J gene: TRBJ2-7
CDR3 length: 15
CDR3 protein: CASGDGQRRSYEQYF

V gene: TRBV7-9
J gene: TRBJ1-2
CDR3 length: 16
CDR3 protein: CASSPPGTGKGYGYTF

V gene: TRBV5-1
J gene: TRBJ1-2
CDR3 length: 13
CDR3 protein: CASSLTGDYGYTF

V gene: TRBV9
J gene: TRBJ1-5
CDR3 length: 15
CDR3 protein: CASSVGGTGNQPQHF

V gene: TRBV19
J gene: TRBJ1-5
CDR3 length: 16
CDR3 protein: CASSIRGQGGIGPQHF

V gene: TRBV30
J gene: TRBJ2-7
CDR3 length: 15
CDR3 protein: CAWSVRQGARYEQYF

V gene: TRBV12-5
J gene: TRBJ1-5
CDR3 length: 12
CDR3 protein: CASGFSNQPQHF

V gene: TRBV28
J gene: TRBJ2-3
CDR3 length: 14
CDR3 protein: CASSLGGSTDTQYF

V gene: TRBV29-1
J gene: TRBJ2-3
CDR3 length: 12
CDR3 protein: CSVEGGTDTQYF

V gene: TRBV30
J gene: TRBJ2-1
CDR3 length: 14
CDR3 protein: CAWSVGTGGIDQFF

V gene: TRBV2
J gene: TRBJ2-1
CDR3 length: 16
CDR3 protein: CASSEASSGIVYEQFF

V gene: TRBV6-6
J gene: TRBJ1-6
CDR3 length: 14
CDR3 protein: CAITAGLYNSPLHF

V gene: TRBV29-1
J gene: TRBJ1-1
CDR3 length: 12
CDR3 protein: CSAGRTNTEAFF

V gene: TRBV27
J gene: TRBJ2-1
CDR3 length: 15
CDR3 protein: CASTPLGEGRHEQFF

V gene: TRBV9
J gene: TRBJ2-3
CDR3 length: 12
CDR3 protein: CASSPTRDTQYF

V gene: TRBV10-3
J gene: TRBJ1-1
CDR3 length: 11
CDR3 protein: CAIRGNTEAFF